The 3 T cell receptor beta chains below come from one sample, sequenced in a study of blood T cell repertoires in COVID-19. Sequenced by immunoSEQ multiplex PCR; TCRdb stores in-frame clones only, minus some. The sample records around 140,000 clones, 75% to 85% being singletons. Sample: peripheral blood. The receptors come from a man between 60 and 70 years old with active or convalescent COVID-19.

This clone was recorded only once. The chain combines TRBV6-5 with TRBJ1-4; tentative D call: TRBD1 (6 bases). V was shortened by 4 bases and J by 7 bases, with 13 bases between the two germline ends. CDR1 is MNHEY and CDR2 is SVGAGI in the germline V gene. The CDR3 sequence is 14 residues long. The CDR3 DNA reads TGTGCCAGCAGTTCCGGACAGAGGGGTGAAAAACTGTTTTTT. Its protein product is CASSSGQRGEKLFF.

This chain links TRBV24-1 with TRBJ2-3; 9 positions agree with TRBD1. The CDR3 totals 16 residues. Germline loops: CDR1 KGHDR, CDR2 SFDVKD. V lost 4 bases to trimming and J lost 4 bases; unmatched junction nucleotides: 8. This chain's CDR3 is CATSDNRGRLPDTQYF. Here the CDR3 DNA reads TGTGCCACCAGTGACAACAGGGGGCGCTTACCAGATACGCAGTATTTT.

On this clone itself: This CDR3 is also generated by other DNA sequences in the sample. The chain has TRBV3-1 (or the pseudogene TRBV3-2) and TRBJ1-2; weak D call: TRBD1 (5 bases). This CDR3 has 13 residues. The ends were cut back, 1 base at V and 5 bases at J, with 8 bases in the middle. Germline CDR1 reads LGHDT; CDR2 reads YNNKEL (reference sequence). Here the CDR3 DNA reads TGTGCCAGCAGCCAAGGGGGCGGATATGGCTACACCTTC. This gives the protein CASSQGGGYGYTF.